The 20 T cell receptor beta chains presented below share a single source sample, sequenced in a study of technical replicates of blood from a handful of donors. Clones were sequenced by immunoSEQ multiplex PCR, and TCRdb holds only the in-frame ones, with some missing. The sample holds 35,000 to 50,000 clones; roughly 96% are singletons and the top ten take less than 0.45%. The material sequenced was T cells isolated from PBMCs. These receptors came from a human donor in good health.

CDR3 DNA sequence: TGTGCCAGCAGTGACCTAACGAGACTAGCCCACTACGAGCAGTACTTC. Translating it yields CASSDLTRLAHYEQYF. This chain joins TRBV2 and TRBJ2-7, with 7 bases matching TRBD2. This CDR3 region has 16 residues. Germline V gives CDR1 SNHLY, CDR2 FYNNEI. V lost 3 bases to trimming and J lost 3 bases; unmatched junction nucleotides: 11.

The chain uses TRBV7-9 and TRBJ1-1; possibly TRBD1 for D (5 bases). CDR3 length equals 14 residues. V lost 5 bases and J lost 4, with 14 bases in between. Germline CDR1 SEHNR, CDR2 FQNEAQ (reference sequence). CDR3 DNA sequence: TGTGCCAGCAGCGCGGGGGATTGGAGCACTGAAGCTTTCTTT. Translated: CASSAGDWSTEAFF.

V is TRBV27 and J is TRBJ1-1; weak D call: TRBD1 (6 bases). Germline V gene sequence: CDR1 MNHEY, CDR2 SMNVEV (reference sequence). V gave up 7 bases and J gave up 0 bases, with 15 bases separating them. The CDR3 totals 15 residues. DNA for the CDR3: TGTGCCAGCACGGCAGGGGTCGAAATGAACACTGAAGCTTTCTTT. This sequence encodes CASTAGVEMNTEAFF.

The CDR3 region has the DNA TGTGCCAGCAGTCAACAGGGATCCCAGGGCTACACCTTC. Protein: CASSQQGSQGYTF. The chain has TRBV2 and TRBJ1-2; D may be TRBD1 (6 bases). The CDR3 is made up of 13 amino acids. Trimming cost V 5 bases and J 8 bases, with 15 bases left between them. Germline-derived CDR1 and CDR2 are SNHLY and FYNNEI.

The CDR3 sequence: CASRFGLAASYNEQFF. CDR3 bases: TGTGCCAGCAGATTCGGACTAGCGGCCTCCTACAATGAGCAGTTCTTC. The gene calls are TRBV7-2 and TRBJ2-1; 10 nucleotides agree with TRBD2. The CDR3 is made up of 16 amino acids. V lost 6 bases and J lost 0; bases outside the gene matches: 5. The V gene's germline CDR1 is SGHTA and CDR2 FQGNSA. Full variable domain (outside the CDR3, taken from reference TRBV7-2 and TRBJ2-1): GAGVSQSPSNKVTEKGKDVELRCDPISGHTALYWYRQSLGQGLEFLIYFQGNSAPDKSGLPSDRFSAERTGGSVSTLTIQRTQQEDSAVYLCASRFGLAASYNEQFFGPGTRLTVL.

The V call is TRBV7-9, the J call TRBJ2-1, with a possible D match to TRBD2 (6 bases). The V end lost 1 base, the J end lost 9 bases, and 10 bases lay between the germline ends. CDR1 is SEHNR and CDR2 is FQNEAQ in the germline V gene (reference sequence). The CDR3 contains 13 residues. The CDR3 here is CASSLGKEGEQFF. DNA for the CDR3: TGTGCCAGCAGCTTAGGCAAGGAGGGTGAGCAGTTCTTC.

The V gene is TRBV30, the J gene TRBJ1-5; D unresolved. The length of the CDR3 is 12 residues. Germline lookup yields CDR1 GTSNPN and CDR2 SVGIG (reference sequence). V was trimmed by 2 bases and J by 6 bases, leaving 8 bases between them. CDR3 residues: CAWSSVRQPQHF. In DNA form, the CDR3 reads TGTGCCTGGAGTAGTGTGCGTCAGCCCCAGCATTTT.

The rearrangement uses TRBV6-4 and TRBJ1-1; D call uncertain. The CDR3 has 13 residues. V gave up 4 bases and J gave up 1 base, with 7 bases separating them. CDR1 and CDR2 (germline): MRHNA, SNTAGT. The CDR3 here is CASSATGNTEAFF. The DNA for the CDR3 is TGTGCCAGCAGTGCGACTGGGAACACTGAAGCTTTCTTT.

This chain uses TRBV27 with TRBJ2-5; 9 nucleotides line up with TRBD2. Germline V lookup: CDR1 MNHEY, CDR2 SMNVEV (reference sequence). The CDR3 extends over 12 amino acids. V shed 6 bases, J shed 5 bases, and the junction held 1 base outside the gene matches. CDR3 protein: CASRGLAETQYF. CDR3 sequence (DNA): TGTGCCAGCAGGGGACTAGCTGAGACCCAGTACTTC.

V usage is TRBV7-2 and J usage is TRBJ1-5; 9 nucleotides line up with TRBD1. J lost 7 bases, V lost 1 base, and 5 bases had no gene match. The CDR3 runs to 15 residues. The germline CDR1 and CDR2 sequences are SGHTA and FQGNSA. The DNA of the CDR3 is TGTGCCAGCAGCTTAGACACAGGGGGCTGGCAGCCCCAGCATTTT. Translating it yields CASSLDTGGWQPQHF.

The CDR3 protein is CASSGTQGEESYTF. The DNA for the CDR3 is TGTGCCAGCAGTGGGACCCAGGGGGAGGAAAGCTACACCTTC. This chain joins TRBV6-1 and TRBJ1-2; 7 bases are a match to TRBD1. The V segment lost 4 bases and the J segment 9 bases; nucleotides outside the gene matches: 11. CDR3 length: 14 amino acids. The germline V gene has CDR1 MNHNS and CDR2 SASEGT.

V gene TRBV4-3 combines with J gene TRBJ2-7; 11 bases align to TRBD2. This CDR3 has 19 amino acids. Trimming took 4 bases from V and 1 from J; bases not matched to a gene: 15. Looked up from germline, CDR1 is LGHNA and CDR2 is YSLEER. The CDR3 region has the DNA TGCGCCAGCAGCCCTTACACTAGCGGGAGCGATAGTAGGTCCTACGAGCAGTACTTC. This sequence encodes CASSPYTSGSDSRSYEQYF.

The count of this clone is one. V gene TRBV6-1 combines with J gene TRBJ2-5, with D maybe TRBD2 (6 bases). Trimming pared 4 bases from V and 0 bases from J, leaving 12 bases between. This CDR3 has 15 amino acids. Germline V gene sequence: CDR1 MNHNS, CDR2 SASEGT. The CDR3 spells CASSADLAYQETQYF. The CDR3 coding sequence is TGTGCCAGCAGTGCCGACCTAGCGTACCAAGAGACCCAGTACTTC.

CDR3: CASSPAGGAGNTIYF. CDR3 DNA sequence: TGTGCCAGCAGTCCTGCAGGAGGCGCTGGAAACACCATATATTTT. V is TRBV6-5 and J is TRBJ1-3, with unresolved D. CDR3 length equals 15 residues. Germline CDR1 is MNHEY and CDR2 is SVGAGI. Trimming took off 5 bases at V and 2 bases at J, with 13 bases between the two ends.

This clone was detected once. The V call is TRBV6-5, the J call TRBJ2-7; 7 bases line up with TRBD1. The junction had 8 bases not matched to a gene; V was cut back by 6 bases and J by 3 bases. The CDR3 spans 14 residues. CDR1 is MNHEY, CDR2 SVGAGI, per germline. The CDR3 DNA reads TGTGCCAGCAGGTACGGGGACAGCATCTACGAGCAGTACTTC. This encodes CASRYGDSIYEQYF.

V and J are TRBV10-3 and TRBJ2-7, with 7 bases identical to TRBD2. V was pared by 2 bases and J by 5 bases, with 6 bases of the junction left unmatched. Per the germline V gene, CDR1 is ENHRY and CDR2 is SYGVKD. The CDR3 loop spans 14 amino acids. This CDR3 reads CAISEGGSVNEQYF. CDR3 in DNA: TGTGCCATCAGTGAGGGCGGGAGTGTCAACGAGCAGTACTTC.

CDR3 sequence: CASRGLGIYEQYF. DNA of the CDR3: TGTGCCAGCAGGGGACTAGGAATCTACGAGCAGTACTTC. This sequence joins TRBV27 and TRBJ2-7, with TRBD2 matching over 8 bases. CDR1 and CDR2 (germline): MNHEY, SMNVEV (reference sequence). Trimming took 6 bases from V and 3 from J; bases not matched to a gene: 4. The CDR3 length is 13 residues.

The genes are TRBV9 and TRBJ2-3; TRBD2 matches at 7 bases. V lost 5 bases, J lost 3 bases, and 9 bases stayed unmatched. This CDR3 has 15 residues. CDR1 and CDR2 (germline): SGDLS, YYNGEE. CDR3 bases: TGTGCCAGCAGTGGGAGAGCGGGAATTACAGATACGCAGTATTTT. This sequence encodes CASSGRAGITDTQYF.

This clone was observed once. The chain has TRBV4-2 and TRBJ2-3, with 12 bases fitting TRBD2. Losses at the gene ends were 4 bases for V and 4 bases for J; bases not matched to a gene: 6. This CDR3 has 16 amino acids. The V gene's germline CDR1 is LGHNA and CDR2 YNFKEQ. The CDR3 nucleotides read TGTGCCAGCAGCCCGACTAGCGGGAGAGGGCCAGATACGCAGTATTTT. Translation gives CASSPTSGRGPDTQYF.

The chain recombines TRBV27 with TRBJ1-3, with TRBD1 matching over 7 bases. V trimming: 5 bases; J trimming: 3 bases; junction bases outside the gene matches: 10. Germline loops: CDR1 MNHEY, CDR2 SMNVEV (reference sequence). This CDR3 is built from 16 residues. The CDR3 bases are TGTGCCAGCAGTACCCGGGCAGGGGGTCATGGAAACACCATATATTTT. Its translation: CASSTRAGGHGNTIYF.